This T cell receptor (beta chain) was sequenced in a study of OX40 agonist ivuxolimab in advanced cancers. On the study more broadly: Partial responses, seen in three patients, involved one hepatocellular carcinoma and two cutaneous melanomas.

This clone was seen a handful of times. Its cognate antigen is unknown. The table came from immunoSEQ multiplex PCR; TCRdb's copy has only in-frame clones and leaves some out. This table holds more than 20,000 clones, approximately 70% found once. Losses at the gene ends were 7 bases for V and 4 bases for J; bases not matched to a gene: 14. Germline V gene lookup returns CDR1 SQVTM and CDR2 ANQGSEA. This CDR3 is 15 amino acids long. Overall study findings and caveats: Also present in some nonresponders was a low level of normalized T-cell clonal expansion. Compared with CD4+, CD8+ T cells on average had more expanded clones.

The genes are TRBV29-1 and TRBJ2-3; 7 nucleotides agree with TRBD2. Here the sequenced sample was CD4+ or CD8+ T cells sorted from blood, taken in a trial of the OX40 agonist ivuxolimab. This clonotype was obtained from an adult with an advanced solid tumor such as melanoma, head and neck, liver or kidney cancer. CDR3: CSATPREEVPDTQYF. The CDR3 nucleotides are TGCAGCGCCACCCCCCGGGAGGAGGTTCCAGATACGCAGTATTTT.